This T cell receptor beta chain was sequenced during a study of shared clonotypes between healthy human individuals (TCRdb year 2020). Regarding the complete study: A few men and a couple of women, aged 18 to 49 years, made up the cohort. To estimate repertoire size and how much clonotypes are shared between individuals, the study performed deep sequencing of blood TCR repertoires from 4 to 6 healthy adults. For each donor, CD4 naive and CD4 memory were each given three plates, CD8 naive was given two plates, and CD8 memory was given one plate. Between about 0.9 and 9 billion PBMCs per donor were obtained by leukapheresis. Different laboratories and diverse techniques were used to prepare libraries and sequence TCR repertoires, to increase sequencing depth and limit assay-specific biases. Beyond this particular receptor, the publication reports: Because the study included a small number of donors, the genetic and exposure-history diversity represented was limited. Compared with non-shared clonotypes, the clonotypes found in all four sorted-subset donors had higher generation probabilities. Pairwise subsampling indicated that sequencing depth was expected to affect the degree of clonotype sharing among donors. When four donors were compared, the shared fraction of clonotypes was roughly 5% for naive CD4, around 4% for naive CD8, 2% to 2.5% for memory CD4, and 0.35% to 0.4% for memory CD8. Larger estimated clonotype richness was generally found for naive subsets than for memory subsets. Even with the large sequencing depth, rarefaction of the sorted-subset datasets indicated that sequencing was incomplete. Sampling was restricted to blood, and TCR repertoires in tissue are likely to differ from TCR repertoires in blood.

Using the deep immunoSEQ assay, TCR CDR3 regions were amplified from genomic DNA by multiplex PCR. Genomic DNA extracted from each cell subset was distributed evenly over all wells of several immunoSEQ 96-well plates, and each plate served as one replicate. Each replicate PCR for sorted subsets received around 200 ng genomic DNA, equal to roughly 30,000 T cell genomes. Purified libraries were quantified with a Qubit 3.0 fluorometer, sized on a Bioanalyzer 2100, and re-quantified with the KAPA Library Quantification kit. Every immunoSEQ 96-well plate was sequenced on a dedicated single-read 150-cycle Illumina NextSeq 550 flow cell. The study's own analysis went as follows. Because the immunoSEQ output held only junctional sequences and lacked quality scores, the filtering could not match the filtering applied to full-length reads. Sequences were annotated with PyIR, a Python wrapper for IgBLAST v1.9, and V/J genes and CDR3 were assigned using IMGT germline references. Reads were filtered out if the reads had weak V/J assignments (E-value above 1e-6), no CDR3, stop codons, out-of-frame junctions, or ambiguous translated residues. V3J clonotypes were defined by identical inferred V gene, J gene, and CDR3 amino acid sequence. Percentage overlap between repertoires was calculated by dividing the number of shared unique clonotypes by the size of the smaller repertoire. Richness of each repertoire was evaluated using RTK rarefaction, the Chao1 estimator, and Recon v2.1 estimates of unobserved clonotypes. Generation probabilities were computed with OLGA for all TCRbeta clonotypes obtained by the gDNA method from several donors. Held by TCRdb, this immuneACCESS table contains in-frame sequences only and omits some clones. Under half of the omission traces to an unresolved V gene where checked; the cause of the rest is unknown. The V and J calls and clone size come from that table; D and trimming were worked out from the DNA. This sample has approximately 1.9 million clones in its table, and over 85% of those were observed once. Under 2% of the sample lies in the top ten.

CD8 naive samples were obtained by positive selection for CCR7 among CD45RO-negative cells, yielding a CD45RA+CCR7+ population from which TemRA cells were excluded. Healthy HIV-negative adults with no recently reported acute infections or vaccinations were included as donors. Every donor was a Caucasian adult living in Nashville, Tennessee, USA. Blood was collected by leukapheresis, and PBMCs were isolated by Ficoll-Histopaque density gradient centrifugation and then cryopreserved in liquid nitrogen vapor phase. Analytical flow cytometry was used to check the purity and quantity of every magnetically sorted T cell population. Genomic DNA was isolated from every sorted fraction and measured by UV absorbance on a Nanodrop 2000c. Turning to this clone: This receptor's antigen is unknown. Qualities for individual bases were not recorded, and no much larger clone is one base off.

Sequences were obtained from naive CD8+ T cells from PBMCs. Interpreted using the paper, the cell subset or site label stands for: CD45RA+CCR7+. The clonotype originates from a young man in good health. Some clones in this sample may be carry-over from other donors' samples.

The CDR3: CASILAGGTYNEQFF. In nucleotide form, the sequence is TGTGCCAGCATTCTAGCGGGAGGGACCTACAATGAGCAGTTCTTC. Here the chain combines TRBV6-1 and TRBJ2-1; TRBD2 fits 12 bases in the junction. Ends trimmed: V by 7 bases, J by 2 bases; bases unmatched to a gene: 3. The CDR3 measures 15 amino acids from cysteine to phenylalanine. Of all the DNA, just the CDR3 is kept, 45 bases in frame from base 1. Reading the germline V gene gives CDR1 MNHNS and CDR2 SASEGT.